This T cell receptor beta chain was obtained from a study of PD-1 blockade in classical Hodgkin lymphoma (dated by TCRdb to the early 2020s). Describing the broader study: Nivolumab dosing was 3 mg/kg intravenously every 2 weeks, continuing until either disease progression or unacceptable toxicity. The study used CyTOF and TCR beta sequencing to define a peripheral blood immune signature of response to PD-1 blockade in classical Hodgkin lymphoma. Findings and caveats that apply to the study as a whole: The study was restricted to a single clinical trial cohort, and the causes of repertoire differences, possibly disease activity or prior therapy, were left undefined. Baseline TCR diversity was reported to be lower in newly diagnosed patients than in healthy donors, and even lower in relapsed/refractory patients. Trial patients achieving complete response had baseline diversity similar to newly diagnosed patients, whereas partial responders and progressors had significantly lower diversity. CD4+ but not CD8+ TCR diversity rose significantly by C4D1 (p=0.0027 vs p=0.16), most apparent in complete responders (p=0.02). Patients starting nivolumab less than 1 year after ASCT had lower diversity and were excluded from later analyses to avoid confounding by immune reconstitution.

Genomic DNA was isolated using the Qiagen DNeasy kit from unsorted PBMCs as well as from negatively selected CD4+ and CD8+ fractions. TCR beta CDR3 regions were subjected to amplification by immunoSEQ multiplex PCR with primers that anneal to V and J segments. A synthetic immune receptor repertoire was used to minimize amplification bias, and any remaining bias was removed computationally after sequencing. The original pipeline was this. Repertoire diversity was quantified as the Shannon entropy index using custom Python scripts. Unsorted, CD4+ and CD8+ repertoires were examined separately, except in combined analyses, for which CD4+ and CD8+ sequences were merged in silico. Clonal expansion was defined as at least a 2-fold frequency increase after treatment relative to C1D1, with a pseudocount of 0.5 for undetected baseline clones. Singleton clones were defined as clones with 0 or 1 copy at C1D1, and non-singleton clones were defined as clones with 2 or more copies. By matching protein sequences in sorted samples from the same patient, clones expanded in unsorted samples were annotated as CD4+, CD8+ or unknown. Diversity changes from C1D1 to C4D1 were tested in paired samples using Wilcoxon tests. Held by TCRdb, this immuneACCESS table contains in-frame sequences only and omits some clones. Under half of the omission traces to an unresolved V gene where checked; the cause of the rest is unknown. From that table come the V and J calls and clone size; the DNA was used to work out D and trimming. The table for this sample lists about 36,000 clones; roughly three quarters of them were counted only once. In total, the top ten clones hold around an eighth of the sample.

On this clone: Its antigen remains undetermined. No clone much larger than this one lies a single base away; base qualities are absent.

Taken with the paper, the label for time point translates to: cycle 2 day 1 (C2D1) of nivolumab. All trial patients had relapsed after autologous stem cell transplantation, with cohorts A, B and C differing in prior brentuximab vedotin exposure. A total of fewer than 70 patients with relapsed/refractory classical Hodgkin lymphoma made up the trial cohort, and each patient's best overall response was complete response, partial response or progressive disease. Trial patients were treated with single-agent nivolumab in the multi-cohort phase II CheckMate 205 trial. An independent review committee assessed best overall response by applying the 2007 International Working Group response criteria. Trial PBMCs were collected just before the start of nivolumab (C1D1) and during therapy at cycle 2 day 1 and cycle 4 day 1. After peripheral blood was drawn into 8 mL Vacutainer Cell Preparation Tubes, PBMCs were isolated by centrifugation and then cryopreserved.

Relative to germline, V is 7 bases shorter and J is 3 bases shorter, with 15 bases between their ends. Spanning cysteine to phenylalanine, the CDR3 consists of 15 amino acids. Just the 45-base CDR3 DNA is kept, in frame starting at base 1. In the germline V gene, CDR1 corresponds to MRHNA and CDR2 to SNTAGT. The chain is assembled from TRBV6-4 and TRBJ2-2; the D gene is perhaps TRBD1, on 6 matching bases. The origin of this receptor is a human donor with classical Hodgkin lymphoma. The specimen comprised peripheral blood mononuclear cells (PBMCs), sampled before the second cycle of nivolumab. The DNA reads TGTGCCAGCAAAAGACAGGCCGCCCACACCGGGGAGCTGTTTTTT. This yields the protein CASKRQAAHTGELFF.